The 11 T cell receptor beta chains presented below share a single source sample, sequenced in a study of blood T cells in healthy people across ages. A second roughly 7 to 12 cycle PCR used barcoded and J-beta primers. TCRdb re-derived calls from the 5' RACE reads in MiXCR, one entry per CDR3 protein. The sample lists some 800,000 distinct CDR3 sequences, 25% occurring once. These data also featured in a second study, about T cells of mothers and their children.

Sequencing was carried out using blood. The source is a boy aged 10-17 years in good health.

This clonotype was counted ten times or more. The CDR3 is CASSSEKGVRNEKLFF. The CDR3 DNA reads as TGTGCCAGCAGTTCGGAAAAGGGGGTCCGTAATGAAAAACTGTTTTTT. The gene calls are TRBV28 and TRBJ1-4, with D maybe TRBD1 (6 bases). The CDR3 sequence is 16 residues long. V lost 4 bases, J lost 4 bases, and 16 bases lay in between. CDR1 MDHEN and CDR2 SYDVKM come from the germline V gene.

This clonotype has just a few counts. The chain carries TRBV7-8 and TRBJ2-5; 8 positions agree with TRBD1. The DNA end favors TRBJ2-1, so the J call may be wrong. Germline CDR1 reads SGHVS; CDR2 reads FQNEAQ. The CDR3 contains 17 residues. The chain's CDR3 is CASSQPLGQGAPNEQFF. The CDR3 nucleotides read TGTGCCAGCAGTCAACCCTTAGGGCAGGGGGCCCCCAATGAGCAGTTCTTC.

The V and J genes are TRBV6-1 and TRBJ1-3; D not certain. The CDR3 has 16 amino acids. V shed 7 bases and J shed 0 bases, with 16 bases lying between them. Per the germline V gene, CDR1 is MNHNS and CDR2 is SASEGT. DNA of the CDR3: TGTGCCAGCACCCCGGGCCCGGGAGGCTCTGGAAACACCATATATTTT. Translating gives CASTPGPGGSGNTIYF.

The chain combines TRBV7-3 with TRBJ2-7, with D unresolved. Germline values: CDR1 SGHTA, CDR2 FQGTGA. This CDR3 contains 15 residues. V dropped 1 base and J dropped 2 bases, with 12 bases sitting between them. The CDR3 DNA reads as TGTGCCAGCAGCTTAAGCGGAGCCCCCCCCTACGAGCAGTACTTC. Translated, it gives CASSLSGAPPYEQYF.

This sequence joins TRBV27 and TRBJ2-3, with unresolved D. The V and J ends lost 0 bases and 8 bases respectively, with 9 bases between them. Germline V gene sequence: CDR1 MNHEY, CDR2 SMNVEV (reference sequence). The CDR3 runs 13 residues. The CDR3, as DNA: TGTGCCAGCAGTTTATCCCGACAAGGTACGCAGTATTTT. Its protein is CASSLSRQGTQYF.

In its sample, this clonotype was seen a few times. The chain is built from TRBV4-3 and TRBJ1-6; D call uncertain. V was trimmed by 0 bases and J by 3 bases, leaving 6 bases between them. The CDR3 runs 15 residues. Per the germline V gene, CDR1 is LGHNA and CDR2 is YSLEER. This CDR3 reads CASSQEGNYNSPLHF. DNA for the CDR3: TGCGCCAGCAGCCAAGAAGGGAACTATAATTCACCCCTCCACTTT.

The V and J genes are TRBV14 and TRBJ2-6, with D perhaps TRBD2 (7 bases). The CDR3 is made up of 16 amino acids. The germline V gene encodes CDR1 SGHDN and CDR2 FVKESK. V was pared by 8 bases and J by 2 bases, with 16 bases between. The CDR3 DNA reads TGTGCCAGCGGTTACAGGGACTACCCTGGGGCCAACGTCCTGACTTTC. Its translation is CASGYRDYPGANVLTF.

DNA of the CDR3: TGCAGTGCTACCCCAAGGGAGCGGGGGCCCTTTAATGAGCAGTTCTTC. Its protein product is CSATPRERGPFNEQFF. The V gene is TRBV20-1, the J gene TRBJ2-1; TRBD2 matches at 8 bases. After removal of 4 bases from V and 7 bases from J, the junction contained 15 bases not matched to a gene. This CDR3 spans 16 amino acids. Germline-derived CDR1 and CDR2 are DFQATT and SNEGSKA (reference sequence).

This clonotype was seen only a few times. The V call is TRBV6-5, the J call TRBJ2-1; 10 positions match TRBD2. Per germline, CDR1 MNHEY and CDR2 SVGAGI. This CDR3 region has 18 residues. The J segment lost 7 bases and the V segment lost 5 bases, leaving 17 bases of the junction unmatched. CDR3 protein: CASSLTPASGRSENEQFF. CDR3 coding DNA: TGTGCCAGCAGTCTGACTCCGGCTAGCGGGAGAAGTGAGAATGAGCAGTTCTTC.

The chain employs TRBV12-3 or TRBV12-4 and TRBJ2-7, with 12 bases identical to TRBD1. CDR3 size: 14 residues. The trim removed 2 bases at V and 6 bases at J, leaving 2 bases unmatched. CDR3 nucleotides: TGTGCCAGCAGTTTAAGGGACAGGGGGCGCGAGCAGTACTTC. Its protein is CASSLRDRGREQYF.

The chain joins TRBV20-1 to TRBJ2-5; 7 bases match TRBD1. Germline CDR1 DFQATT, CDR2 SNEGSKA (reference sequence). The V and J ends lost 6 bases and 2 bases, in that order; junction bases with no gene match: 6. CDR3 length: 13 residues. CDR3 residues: CSALGGQQETQYF. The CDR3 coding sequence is TGCAGTGCCCTAGGGGGACAGCAAGAGACCCAGTACTTC.